A single sample is the source of the 14 T cell receptor beta chains below, sequenced in a study of Graves' ophthalmopathy and Graves' hyperthyroidism. Amplification from RNA transcripts yielded the TCR beta CDR3 regions. The first-round RT-PCR employed HTBI primers together with the Qiagen OneStep RT-PCR kit. A multiplex PCR was then performed as the second round. TCRdb used MiXCR to reprocess the multiplex PCR reads, holding one entry per CDR3 protein. Of about 700,000 distinct CDR3 sequences in the sample, over 40% were seen once. Material: peripheral blood. The origin of the receptors is an adult man with Graves' ophthalmopathy.

This chain uses TRBV2 with TRBJ1-5, with D hard to call. The CDR3 is 13 amino acids. Germline-derived CDR1 and CDR2 are SNHLY and FYNNEI. Trimming left V 5 bases short and J 9 bases short, with 14 bases between. The CDR3 loop is CASSWTAAGPQHF. The CDR3 bases are TGTGCCAGCAGTTGGACGGCCGCGGGGCCCCAGCATTTT.

The chain uses TRBV25-1 and TRBJ2-3; 7 bases map to TRBD1. Germline V gene data show CDR1 as MGHDK and CDR2 as SYGVNS. Losses at the gene ends were 8 bases for V and 3 bases for J; bases not matched to a gene: 5. This CDR3 has 13 amino acids. The CDR3 DNA follows: TGTGCCAGCGCAGACAGGGTAACAGATACGCAGTATTTT. Its protein is CASADRVTDTQYF.

With regard to this clonotype: A much bigger clone sits one base away, suggesting this may be a read error. The chain links TRBV9 to TRBJ2-5; 7 nucleotides line up with TRBD1. In germline, CDR1 is SGDLS, CDR2 YYNGEE. The CDR3 loop spans 13 amino acids. CDR3 nucleotides: TGTGCCAGCAGCTCCCGGACAGGAGAGGCCCAGTACTTC. Translation: CASSSRTGEAQYF.

Notes on this clonotype: Germline is not matched at one junction end, which may reflect a read error. The chain joins TRBV2 to TRBJ2-7, with 8 positions matching TRBD1. Per the germline V gene, CDR1 is SNHLY and CDR2 is FYNNEI. The length of the CDR3 is 16 residues. CDR3 protein: CASSAGTGSFGYEQYF. The CDR3 DNA follows: TGCGCCAGCAGCGCAGGGACAGGAAGTTTTGGCTACGAGCAGTACTTC.

The table lists this clonotype with many counts. Written as DNA, the CDR3 is TGTGCCAGCAGCTTACTACCCATCCCCGAAAAACTGTTTTTT. The encoded protein is CASSLLPIPEKLFF. The chain has TRBV7-2 and TRBJ1-4; the D is unclear. The CDR3 covers 14 residues. Germline CDR1 reads SGHTA; CDR2 reads FQGNSA. With 2 bases removed from V and 8 bases from J, the gap between germline ends came to 12 bases.

This chain uses TRBV29-1 with TRBJ1-5; D remains ambiguous. The CDR3 loop spans 12 amino acids. The V gene lost 2 bases and the J gene lost 6 bases, with 8 bases spanning the gap. Germline V gives CDR1 SQVTM, CDR2 ANQGSEA. CDR3 in amino acids: CSVERNCQPQHF. The CDR3 nucleotides read TGCAGCGTTGAACGGAACTGTCAGCCCCAGCATTTT. The full variable domain, in which reference TRBV29-1 and TRBJ1-5 provide the parts outside the CDR3, is SAVISQKPSRDICQRGTSLTIQCQVDSQVTMMFWYRQQPGQSLTLIATANQGSEATYESGFVIDKFPISRPNLTFSTLTVSNMSPEDSSIYLCSVERNCQPQHFGDGTRLSIL.

The chain is built from TRBV20-1 and TRBJ1-6; 8 positions match TRBD1. The germline gives CDR1 DFQATT, CDR2 SNEGSKA (reference sequence). CDR3 size: 17 residues. The V segment lost 0 bases and the J segment 6 bases; nucleotides outside the gene matches: 10. The CDR3, as DNA: TGCAGTGCTAGAGATTTGGCAGGGGGCGCGTCTAATTCACCCCTCCACTTT. Protein product: CSARDLAGGASNSPLHF.

Many counts were recorded for this clonotype. This chain links TRBV6-1 with TRBJ1-5, with D unresolved. Germline assignment: CDR1 MNHNS and CDR2 SASEGT. The CDR3 runs to 14 residues. The germline V and J ends were trimmed by 6 bases and 0 bases, with 9 bases remaining between them. CDR3 coding DNA: TGTGCCAGCAGATACGGTTATAGCAATCAGCCCCAGCATTTT. Its translation: CASRYGYSNQPQHF.

The chain couples TRBV24-1 to TRBJ2-3; no firm D call. CDR1 and CDR2 (germline): KGHDR, SFDVKD. Deletions cut 7 bases from V and 2 bases from J, with 6 bases between. The CDR3 covers 12 residues. The CDR3 DNA follows: TGTGCCACCAGCCAGAACACAGATACGCAGTATTTT. It is translated as CATSQNTDTQYF.

This clonotype was seen a handful of times. The chain uses TRBV25-1 and TRBJ2-1; 8 positions agree with TRBD2. The CDR3 loop spans 14 amino acids. Germline CDR1 MGHDK, CDR2 SYGVNS. V was pared by 1 base and J by 8 bases, with 4 bases of the junction left unmatched. The DNA of the CDR3 is TGTGCCAGCAGTGAATCGCCAGCGGGAGATGAGCAGTTCTTC. Protein: CASSESPAGDEQFF.

This clonotype has just a few counts. V is TRBV6-5 and J is TRBJ1-3, with TRBD1 as a possible D gene (5 bases). CDR1 is MNHEY, CDR2 SVGAGI, per germline. The V end lost 10 bases, the J end lost 0 bases, and 13 bases lay between the germline ends. The CDR3 is 14 residues long. The CDR3 is CATSGTHSGNTIYF. As DNA, the CDR3 is TGTGCCACCTCCGGGACGCACTCTGGAAACACCATATATTTT.

The genes are TRBV9 and TRBJ1-1; possibly TRBD1 for D (6 bases). The ends were cut back, 3 bases at V and 0 bases at J, with 12 bases in the middle. This CDR3 comprises 15 residues. From germline, CDR1 is SGDLS and CDR2 YYNGEE. CDR3 protein: CASSATGLLNTEAFF. The CDR3 nucleotides read TGTGCCAGCAGCGCGACAGGACTGTTGAACACTGAAGCTTTCTTT.

Only a few counts were recorded for this clonotype. The CDR3 here is CSARDLGEPYQETQYF. Here the CDR3 DNA reads TGCAGTGCTAGAGATCTGGGGGAACCGTACCAAGAGACCCAGTACTTC. This chain uses TRBV20-1 with TRBJ2-5; D could derive from TRBD1 or TRBD2 (5 bases each). Per the germline V gene, CDR1 is DFQATT and CDR2 is SNEGSKA (reference sequence). The CDR3 runs to 16 residues. V lost 0 bases and J lost 0, with 14 bases in between.

In this sample, this clonotype turned up many times. The chain uses TRBV4-1 and TRBJ1-6; D uncertain. V shed 1 base and J shed 11 bases, with 12 bases lying between them. This CDR3 spans 14 amino acids. CDR1 and CDR2 from the germline V gene are MGHRA and YSYEKL. CDR3 bases: TGCGCCAGCAGCCAAGGAAACCCTATGACACCCCTCCACTTT. The encoded protein is CASSQGNPMTPLHF.